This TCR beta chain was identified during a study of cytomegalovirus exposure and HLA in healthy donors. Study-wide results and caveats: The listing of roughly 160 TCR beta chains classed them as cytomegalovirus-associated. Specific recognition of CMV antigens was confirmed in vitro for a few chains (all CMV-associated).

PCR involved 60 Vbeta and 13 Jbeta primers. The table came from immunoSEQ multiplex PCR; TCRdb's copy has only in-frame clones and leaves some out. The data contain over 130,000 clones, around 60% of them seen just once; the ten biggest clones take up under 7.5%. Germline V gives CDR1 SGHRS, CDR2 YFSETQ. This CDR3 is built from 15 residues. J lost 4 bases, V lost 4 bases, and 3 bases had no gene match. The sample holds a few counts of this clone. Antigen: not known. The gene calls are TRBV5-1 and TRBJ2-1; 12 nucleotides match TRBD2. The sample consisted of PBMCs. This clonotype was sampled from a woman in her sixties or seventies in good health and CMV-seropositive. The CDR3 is CASSVTSGGYNEQFF. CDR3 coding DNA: TGCGCCAGCAGCGTAACTAGCGGGGGGTACAATGAGCAGTTCTTC.